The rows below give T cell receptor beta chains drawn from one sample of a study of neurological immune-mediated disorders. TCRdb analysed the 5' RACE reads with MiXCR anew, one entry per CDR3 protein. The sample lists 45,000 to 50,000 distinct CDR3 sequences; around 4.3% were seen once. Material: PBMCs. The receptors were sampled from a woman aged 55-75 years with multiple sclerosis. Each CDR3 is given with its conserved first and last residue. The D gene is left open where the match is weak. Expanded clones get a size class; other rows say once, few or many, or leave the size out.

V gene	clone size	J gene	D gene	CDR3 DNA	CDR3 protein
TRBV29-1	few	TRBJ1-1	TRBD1	TGCAGCGCAGGGACAGGGGACACTGAAGCTTTCTTT	CSAGTGDTEAFF
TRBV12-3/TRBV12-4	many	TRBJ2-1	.	TGTGCCAGCAGCCTTTTGGGTGAGCAGTTCTTC	CASSLLGEQFF
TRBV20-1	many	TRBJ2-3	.	TGCAGTGCTCCCTACCGCCTAGTCGGGTTCACAGATACGCAGTATTTT	CSAPYRLVGFTDTQYF
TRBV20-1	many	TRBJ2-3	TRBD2	TGCAGTGCTAGAGTAGATGGCGGGAGGCCCCTCACTTTT	CSARVDGGRPLTF
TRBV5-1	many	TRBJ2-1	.	TGCGCCAGCAACCCACATGGTGGGGGGCGGGGAAACAATGAGCAGTTCTTC	CASNPHGGGRGNNEQFF
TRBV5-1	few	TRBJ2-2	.	TGCGCCAGCAGCTTGGCCGGGTGGGGCACCGGGGAGCTGTTTTTT	CASSLAGWGTGELFF
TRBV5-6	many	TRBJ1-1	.	TGTGCCAGCAGCGCCACGTTGGCTAACACTGAAGCTTTCTTT	CASSATLANTEAFF
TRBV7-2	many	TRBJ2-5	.	TGTGCCAGCAGCCGCTGGGGGGAAGAGACCCAGTACTTC	CASSRWGEETQYF
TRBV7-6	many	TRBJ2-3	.	TGTGCCAGCAGCTTAGCAAGCACAGATACGCAGTATTTT	CASSLASTDTQYF
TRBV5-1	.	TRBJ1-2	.	TGCGCCAGCAGCTTGGCCGACAGGAACTATGGCTACACCTTC	CASSLADRNYGYTF